This note documents a single T cell receptor beta chain sequence. This clone was seen just once. It lacks a known antigen. No base qualities exist here, and no much larger clone lies one base off it. This sample is drawn from a study of T cell responses to AZD1222 COVID-19 vaccine (dated by TCRdb to the early 2020s). About the full investigation: AZD1222 recipients with second doses at about 4 weeks or about 12 weeks were pooled, because spike-specific TCR depth and breadth did not differ between schedules. Trial participants were enrolled into age subgroups of 18-55, 56-69 and 70-plus years, which contained approximately 150, 28 and 58 TCR-sequenced participants, respectively. A total of under 250 trial participants underwent TCR sequencing, of whom 200 to 220 had received two doses of AZD1222 and around 25 had received two doses of the MenACWY control vaccine.

On the study overall, not on this receptor specifically: In the small 56-69-year group, the increase in depth fell short of significance, most likely because of low power. Most participants were white British and females outnumbered males, and the authors suggested that clonal diversity may have been underestimated. After two AZD1222 doses, spike-specific TCR breadth and depth were significantly higher than at day 0 and than in MenACWY recipients. Epitopes outside the regions mutated in the B.1.351 and B.1.1.7 variants were reportedly recognized by nearly half of the unique spike-specific TCRs. Conclusions about previously exposed vaccinees were limited because only a handful of AZD1222 recipients were SARS-CoV-2 seropositive at baseline. Because no day 14 peak-response samples were available, repertoires were characterized only after the peak T cell response. The vaccine-associated CD4 TCRs covered the entire spike protein, and the dominant responses fell in regions 160-218 and 743-854.

The CDR3 sequence holds 13 residues, the cysteine and phenylalanine included. Kept here is only the CDR3 DNA, which spans 39 bases and is read in frame from base 1. Trimming leaves V shorter by 1 base and J shorter by 4 bases, with the junction holding 0 bases beyond the gene matches. Sequences SGHTA (CDR1) and FQGTGA (CDR2) are obtained from the germline V gene. The CDR3 regions of human TCRbeta chains were analyzed by immunosequencing. In the paper's pipeline: Repertoire TCRs were matched against a reference library of SARS-CoV-2-specific TCRs generated with the MIRA antigen-specificity platform. Breadth was defined as the fraction of unique TCRs that were SARS-CoV-2-associated, and depth was defined as the fraction of total T cells that were SARS-CoV-2-associated. Using the MIRA data, every spike-specific TCR was mapped to the spike region that the TCR reacted to and assigned to either a CD4 or a CD8 class. Log10-transformed breadth and depth values were compared by one-way ANOVA with Sidak's multiple comparisons tests. TCRdb mirrors the immuneACCESS table, restricted to in-frame sequences. Some clones are absent from its copies; in checked studies, under half trace to an unresolved V gene, and the reason for the others is unknown. That table furnishes V, J and clone size, whereas the DNA furnished D and trimming. This sample is represented by about 130,000 clones; around 90% of them were singletons. The top ten clonotypes cover roughly 6% of the sample.

The sample's time point, from its label and the paper: baseline before first vaccination. Vaccinee samples came from UK trials COV001 and COV002, including a single-blind randomized controlled phase 2/3 trial of AZD1222 (ChAdOx1 nCoV-19) in healthy adults. Trial participant PBMC samples were collected at day 0 and day 28 after the second dose for TCRbeta chain sequencing. The source of this sequence is an adult in good health. Here the chain combines TRBV7-3 and TRBJ2-5; TRBD2 matches 7 bases in the middle. The sequences come from peripheral blood, collected on day 0 of AZD1222 vaccination. The bases are TGTGCCAGCAGCTTAAGGGAGGGAGAGACCCAGTACTTC. It is translated as CASSLREGETQYF.